This passage covers 8 T cell receptor beta chains from one sample sequenced in a study of CD8 T cells in Susac syndrome. Random-hexamer reverse transcription was applied to roughly 0.5 to 1 ug RNA. One entry per CDR3 protein, called by TCRdb with MiXCR from the immunoSEQ multiplex PCR reads. The sample yields 110,000 or so distinct CDR3 sequences, about 92% seen once. The specimen sequenced was CD4+ T cells from PBMCs. These receptors were obtained from a human donor with multiple sclerosis.

V usage is TRBV5-1 and J usage is TRBJ1-6; TRBD1 aligns across 8 bases. Trimming removed 0 bases from V and 5 bases from J; junction bases left unmatched: 1. Germline V CDR1 and CDR2: SGHRS, YFSETQ. The CDR3 covers 15 residues. In nucleotides, the CDR3 is TGCGCCAGCAGCTTGGGACAGGGGAATAATTCACCCCTCCACTTT. Its translation is CASSLGQGNNSPLHF.

The gene calls are TRBV19 and TRBJ1-6, with a weak D call TRBD1 (5 bases). Germline V gene sequence: CDR1 LNHDA, CDR2 SQIVND (reference sequence). V dropped 7 bases and J dropped 9 bases, with 16 bases sitting between them. There are 14 residues in the CDR3. DNA of the CDR3: TGTGCCAGTACCTCCCAGAGGGGCAGTTCACCCCTCCACTTT. This sequence encodes CASTSQRGSSPLHF.

The V gene is TRBV10-3, the J gene TRBJ1-1; the match to TRBD1 covers 11 bases. V was pared by 6 bases and J by 6 bases, with 3 bases of the junction left unmatched. Germline V gene data show CDR1 as ENHRY and CDR2 as SYGVKD. The CDR3 has 13 amino acids. CDR3 sequence reads: CAIRWGQGAEAFF. The CDR3 nucleotides are TGTGCCATCAGGTGGGGACAGGGGGCTGAAGCTTTCTTT.

The CDR3, as DNA: TGTGCCAGCAGCCAAGGCAGGGAAGGCGGCTACACCTTC. Translated: CASSQGREGGYTF. The V gene is TRBV3-1, the J gene TRBJ1-2, with TRBD1 as a possible D gene (5 bases). The germline V and J ends were trimmed by 1 base and 8 bases, with 11 bases remaining between them. CDR3 size: 13 residues. Germline V gene lookup returns CDR1 LGHDT and CDR2 YNNKEL (reference sequence).

The chain combines TRBV6-2 or TRBV6-3 with TRBJ2-7; D perhaps matches TRBD1 (5 bases). The CDR3 loop spans 12 amino acids. The V end lost 2 bases, the J end lost 3 bases, and 5 bases lay between the germline ends. Per the germline V gene, CDR1 is MNHEY and CDR2 is SVGEGT. CDR3 sequence reads: CASSYRGYEQYF. The CDR3 region has the DNA TGTGCCAGCAGTTACAGGGGCTACGAGCAGTACTTC.

The chain links TRBV2 to TRBJ2-7; D uncertain. V shed 3 bases and J shed 3 bases, with 3 bases lying between them. This CDR3 has 11 amino acids. Germline V gives CDR1 SNHLY, CDR2 FYNNEI. CDR3 sequence (DNA): TGTGCCAGCAGTGACAACTACGAGCAGTACTTC. As protein: CASSDNYEQYF.

The CDR3 here is CASSGTDAGELFF. For the CDR3, the DNA is TGCGCCAGCAGCGGGACAGACGCCGGGGAGCTGTTTTTT. The genes are TRBV5-1 and TRBJ2-2; 7 bases agree with TRBD1. The germline gives CDR1 SGHRS, CDR2 YFSETQ. Trimming took 4 bases from V and 6 from J; bases not matched to a gene: 3. This CDR3 has 13 residues.

This clonotype was observed a handful of times. This chain uses TRBV7-2 with TRBJ2-2, with no clear D. Germline V CDR1 and CDR2: SGHTA, FQGNSA. The CDR3 covers 13 residues. The V end was cut by 0 bases, the J end by 3 bases, with 2 bases between. Here the CDR3 DNA reads TGTGCCAGCAGCTTAGCTTACACCGGGGAGCTGTTTTTT. Protein product: CASSLAYTGELFF.